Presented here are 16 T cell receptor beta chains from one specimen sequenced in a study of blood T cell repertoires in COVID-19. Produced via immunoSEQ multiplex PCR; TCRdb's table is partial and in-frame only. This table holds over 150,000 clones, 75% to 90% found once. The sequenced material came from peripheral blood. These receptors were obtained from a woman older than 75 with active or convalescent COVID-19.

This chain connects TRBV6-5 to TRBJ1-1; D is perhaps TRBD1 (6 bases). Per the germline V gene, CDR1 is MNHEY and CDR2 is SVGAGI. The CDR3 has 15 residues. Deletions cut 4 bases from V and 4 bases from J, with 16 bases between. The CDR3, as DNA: TGTGCCAGCAGTTTGATCGGACAGAAACGCACTGAAGCTTTCTTT. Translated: CASSLIGQKRTEAFF.

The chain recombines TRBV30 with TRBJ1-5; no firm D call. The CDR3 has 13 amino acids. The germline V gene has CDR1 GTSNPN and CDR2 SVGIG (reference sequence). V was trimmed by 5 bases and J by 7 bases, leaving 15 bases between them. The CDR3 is CAWSRNQKQPQHF. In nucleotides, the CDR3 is TGTGCCTGGTCCCGCAACCAGAAGCAGCCCCAGCATTTT.

CDR3 amino acids: CAIRPGGNPNTEAFF. CDR3 coding DNA: TGTGCCATTCGTCCAGGGGGAAACCCGAACACTGAAGCTTTCTTT. The rearrangement uses TRBV10-3 and TRBJ1-1; the match to TRBD1 covers 7 bases. J lost 1 base, V lost 9 bases, and 11 bases had no gene match. The CDR3 is made up of 15 amino acids. Germline assignment: CDR1 ENHRY and CDR2 SYGVKD.

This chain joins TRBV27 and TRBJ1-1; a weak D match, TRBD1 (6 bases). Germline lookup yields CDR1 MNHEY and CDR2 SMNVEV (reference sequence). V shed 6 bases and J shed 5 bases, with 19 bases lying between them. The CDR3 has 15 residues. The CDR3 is CASRGAGGPWTEAFF. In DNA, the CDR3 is TGTGCCAGCAGGGGGGCCGGGGGGCCTTGGACTGAAGCTTTCTTT.

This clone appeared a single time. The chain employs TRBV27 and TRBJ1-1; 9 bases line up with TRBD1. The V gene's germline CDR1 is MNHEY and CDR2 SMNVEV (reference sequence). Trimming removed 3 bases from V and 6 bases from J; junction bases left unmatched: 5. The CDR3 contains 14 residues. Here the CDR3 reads CASSFQGQGPEAFF. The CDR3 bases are TGTGCCAGCAGTTTCCAGGGACAGGGCCCTGAAGCTTTCTTT.

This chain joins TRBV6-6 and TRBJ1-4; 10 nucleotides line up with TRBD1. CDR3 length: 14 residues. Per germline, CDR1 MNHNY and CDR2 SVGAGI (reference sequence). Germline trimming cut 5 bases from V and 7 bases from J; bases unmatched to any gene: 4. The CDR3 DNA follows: TGTGCCAGCAGTAAGGACAGGGGGAGTGAAAAACTGTTTTTT. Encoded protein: CASSKDRGSEKLFF.

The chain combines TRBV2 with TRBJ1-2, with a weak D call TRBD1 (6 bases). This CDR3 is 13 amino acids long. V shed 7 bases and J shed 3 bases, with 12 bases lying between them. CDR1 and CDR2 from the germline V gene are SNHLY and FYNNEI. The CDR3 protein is CASIQGSDYGYTF. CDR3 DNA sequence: TGTGCCAGCATTCAGGGGTCGGACTATGGCTACACCTTC.

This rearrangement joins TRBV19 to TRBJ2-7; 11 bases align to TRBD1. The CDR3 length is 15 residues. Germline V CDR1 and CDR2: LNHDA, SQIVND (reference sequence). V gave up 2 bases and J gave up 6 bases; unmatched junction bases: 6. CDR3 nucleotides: TGTGCCAGTAGTATACCGGGACAGGGGGGTCGCGAGCAGTACTTC. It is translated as CASSIPGQGGREQYF. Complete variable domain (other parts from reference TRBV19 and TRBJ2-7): DGGITQSPKYLFRKEGQNVTLSCEQNLNHDAMYWYRQDPGQGLRLIYYSQIVNDFQKGDIAEGYSVSREKKESFPLTVTSAQKNPTAFYLCASSIPGQGGREQYFGPGTRLTVT.

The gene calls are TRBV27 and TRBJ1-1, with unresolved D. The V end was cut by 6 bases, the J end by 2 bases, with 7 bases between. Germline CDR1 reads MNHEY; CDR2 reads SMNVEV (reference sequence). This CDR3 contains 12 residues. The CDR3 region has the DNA TGTGCCAGCAGGTCAGTTAACACTGAAGCTTTCTTT. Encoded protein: CASRSVNTEAFF.

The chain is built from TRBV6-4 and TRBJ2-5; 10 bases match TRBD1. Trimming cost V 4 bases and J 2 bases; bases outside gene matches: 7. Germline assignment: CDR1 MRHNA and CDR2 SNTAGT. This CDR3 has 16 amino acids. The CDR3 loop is CASSATGGSSQETQYF. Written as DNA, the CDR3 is TGTGCCAGCAGTGCGACAGGGGGCTCTTCTCAAGAGACCCAGTACTTC.

The CDR3 DNA reads as TGTGCCATCAGTGACGGACTAGCGGGGGCGAGGGGCGATACGCAGTATTTT. Amino acid sequence: CAISDGLAGARGDTQYF. The rearrangement uses TRBV10-3 and TRBJ2-3, with 13 bases fitting TRBD2. V dropped 3 bases and J dropped 6; count of bases not matched to a gene: 9. The CDR3 contains 17 residues. In germline, CDR1 is ENHRY, CDR2 SYGVKD.

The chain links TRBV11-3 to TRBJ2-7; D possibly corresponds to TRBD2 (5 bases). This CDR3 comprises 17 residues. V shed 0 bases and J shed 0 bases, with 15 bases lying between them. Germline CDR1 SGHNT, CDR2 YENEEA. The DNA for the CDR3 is TGTGCCAGCAGCTTAGATTGGGAGACTACGAGCTCCTACGAGCAGTACTTC. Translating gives CASSLDWETTSSYEQYF.

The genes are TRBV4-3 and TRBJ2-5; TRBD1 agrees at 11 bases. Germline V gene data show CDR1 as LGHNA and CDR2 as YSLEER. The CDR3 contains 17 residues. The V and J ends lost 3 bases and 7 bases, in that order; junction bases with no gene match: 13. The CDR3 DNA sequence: TGCGCCAGCAGCCACGATGGGACAGGGGGGCGATCGGGGACCCAGTACTTC. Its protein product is CASSHDGTGGRSGTQYF.

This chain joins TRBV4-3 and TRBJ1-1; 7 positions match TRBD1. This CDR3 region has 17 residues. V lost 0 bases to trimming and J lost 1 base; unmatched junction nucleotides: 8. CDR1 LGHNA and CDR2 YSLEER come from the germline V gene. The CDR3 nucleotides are TGCGCCAGCAGCCAAGATGAAACGGGACAGTCGAACACTGAAGCTTTCTTT. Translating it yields CASSQDETGQSNTEAFF.

Here the CDR3 reads CASSLRSEAFF. The CDR3 nucleotides are TGTGCCAGCAGCTTACGTTCTGAAGCTTTCTTT. The genes are TRBV7-9 and TRBJ1-1; D gene ambiguous. Trimming took 2 bases from V and 6 from J, leaving 4 bases between them. The CDR3 is 11 amino acids. Germline CDR1 reads SEHNR; CDR2 reads FQNEAQ (reference sequence).

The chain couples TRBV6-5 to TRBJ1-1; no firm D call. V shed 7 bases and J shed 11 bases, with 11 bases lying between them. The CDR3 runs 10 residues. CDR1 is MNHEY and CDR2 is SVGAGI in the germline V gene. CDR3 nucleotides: TGTGCCAGCACGTATGGCCCTGCTTTCTTT. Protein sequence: CASTYGPAFF.